This T cell receptor (beta chain) came from a study of monozygotic twins with inflammatory bowel disease. Study-wide results and caveats: Added variability in patient repertoires may stem from differing immunosuppressive treatments.

TCRdb reprocessed the 5' RACE reads; each CDR3 protein has one entry and no DNA is given. This table lists around 210,000 distinct CDR3 sequences. The germline V gene encodes CDR1 SGHRS and CDR2 YFSETQ. This CDR3 has 14 residues. Whole-blood total RNA was extracted without T cell sorting. As for this clonotype: Its target is unknown.

Sequencing was done on a sample of blood. This TCR was recovered from a human donor with ulcerative colitis or Crohn's disease, or a healthy co-twin of an affected twin (not recorded which). This chain uses TRBV5-1 with TRBJ2-5; as DNA is missing, the TRBD1 call by TCRdb cannot be tested. The CDR3: CASSTGQGGETQYF.